This T cell receptor (beta chain) was documented in a study of monozygotic twins with cystic fibrosis. Assay used: immunoSEQ multiplex PCR; TCRdb lists only in-frame clones, some missing. The sample consists of tens of thousands of clones, 84% of them appearing once. The sequence came from a girl aged 2-15 years with cystic fibrosis. Sequencing was carried out using blood.

For the CDR3, the DNA is TGTGCCAGCAGACACAGCGCAGATACGCAGTATTTT. It is translated as CASRHSADTQYF. The chain links TRBV6-5 to TRBJ2-3; no clear D gene. Germline CDR1 is MNHEY and CDR2 is SVGAGI. Trimming removed 6 bases from V and 4 bases from J, with 8 bases in between. CDR3 size: 12 residues.